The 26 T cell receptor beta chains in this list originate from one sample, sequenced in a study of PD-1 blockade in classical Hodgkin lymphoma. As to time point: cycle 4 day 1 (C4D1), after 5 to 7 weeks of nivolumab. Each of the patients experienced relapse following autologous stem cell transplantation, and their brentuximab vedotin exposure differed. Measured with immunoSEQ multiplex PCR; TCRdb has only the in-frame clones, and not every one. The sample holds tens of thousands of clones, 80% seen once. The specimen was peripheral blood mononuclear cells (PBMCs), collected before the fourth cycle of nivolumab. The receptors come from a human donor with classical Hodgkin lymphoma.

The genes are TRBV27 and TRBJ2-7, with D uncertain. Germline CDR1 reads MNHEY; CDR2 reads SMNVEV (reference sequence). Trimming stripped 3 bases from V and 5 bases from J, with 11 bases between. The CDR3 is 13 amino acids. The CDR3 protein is CASSLWDKDEQYF. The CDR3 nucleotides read TGTGCCAGCAGTTTGTGGGATAAAGACGAGCAGTACTTC.

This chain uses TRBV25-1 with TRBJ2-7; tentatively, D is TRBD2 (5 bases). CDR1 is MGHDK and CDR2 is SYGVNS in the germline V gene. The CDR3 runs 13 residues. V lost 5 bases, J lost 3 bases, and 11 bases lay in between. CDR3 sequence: CASSPPRGYEQYF. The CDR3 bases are TGTGCCAGCAGTCCCCCCCGGGGCTACGAGCAGTACTTC.

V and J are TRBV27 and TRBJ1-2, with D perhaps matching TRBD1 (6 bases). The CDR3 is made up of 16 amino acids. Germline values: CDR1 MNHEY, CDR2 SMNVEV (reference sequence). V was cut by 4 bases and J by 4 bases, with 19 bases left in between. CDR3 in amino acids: CASSYLNGGHFYGYTF. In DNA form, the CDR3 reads TGTGCCAGCAGTTATCTAAATGGGGGACACTTCTATGGCTACACCTTC.

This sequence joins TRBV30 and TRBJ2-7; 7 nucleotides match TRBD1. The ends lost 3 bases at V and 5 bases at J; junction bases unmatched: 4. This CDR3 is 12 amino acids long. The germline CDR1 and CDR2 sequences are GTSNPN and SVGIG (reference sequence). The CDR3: CAWSLGGNEQYF. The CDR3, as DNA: TGTGCCTGGAGCTTAGGGGGCAACGAGCAGTACTTC.

The CDR3 reads CASSPSIAGVDEQFF. The CDR3 DNA follows: TGTGCCAGCTCACCATCTATAGCGGGAGTCGATGAGCAGTTCTTC. The chain joins TRBV18 to TRBJ2-1; TRBD2 agrees at 9 bases. The CDR3 has 15 residues. V lost 2 bases to trimming and J lost 8 bases; unmatched junction nucleotides: 7. CDR1 is KGHSH, CDR2 LQKENI, per germline.

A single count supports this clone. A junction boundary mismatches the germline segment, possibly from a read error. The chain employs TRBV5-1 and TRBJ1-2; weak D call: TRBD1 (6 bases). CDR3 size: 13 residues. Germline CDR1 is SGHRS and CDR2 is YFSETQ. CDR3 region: CASSLDRVYGHTF. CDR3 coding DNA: TGCGCCAGCAGCTTGGACAGGGTTTATGGCCACACCTTC. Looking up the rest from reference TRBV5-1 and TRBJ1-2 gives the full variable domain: KAGVTQTPRYLIKTRGQQVTLSCSPISGHRSVSWYQQTPGQGLQFLFEYFSETQRNKGNFPGRFSGRQFSNSRSEMNVSTLELGDSALYLCASSLDRVYGHTFGSGTRLTVV.

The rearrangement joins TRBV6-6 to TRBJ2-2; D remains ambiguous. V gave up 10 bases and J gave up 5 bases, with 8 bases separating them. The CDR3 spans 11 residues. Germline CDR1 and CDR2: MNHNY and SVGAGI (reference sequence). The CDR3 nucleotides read TGTGCCACTTTCGTGACCGGGGAGCTGTTTTTT. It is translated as CATFVTGELFF.

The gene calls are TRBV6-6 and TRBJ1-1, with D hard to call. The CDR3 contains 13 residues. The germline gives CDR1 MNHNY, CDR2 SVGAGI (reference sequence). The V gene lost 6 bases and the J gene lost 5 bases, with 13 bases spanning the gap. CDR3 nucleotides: TGTGCCAGCAGCCCGATAGGGAGTACTGAAGCTTTCTTT. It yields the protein CASSPIGSTEAFF.

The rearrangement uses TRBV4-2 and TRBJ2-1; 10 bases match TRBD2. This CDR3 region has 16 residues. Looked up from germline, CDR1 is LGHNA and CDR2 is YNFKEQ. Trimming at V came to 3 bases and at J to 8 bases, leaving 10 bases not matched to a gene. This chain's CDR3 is CASSHPLAGVGYEQFF. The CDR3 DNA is TGTGCCAGCAGCCACCCGCTAGCGGGAGTTGGCTATGAGCAGTTCTTC.

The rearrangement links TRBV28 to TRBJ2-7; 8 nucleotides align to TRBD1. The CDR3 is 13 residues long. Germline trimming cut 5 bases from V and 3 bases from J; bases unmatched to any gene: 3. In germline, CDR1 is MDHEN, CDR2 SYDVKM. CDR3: CASSAQGVYEQYF. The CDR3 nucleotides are TGTGCCAGCAGTGCACAGGGGGTCTACGAGCAGTACTTC.

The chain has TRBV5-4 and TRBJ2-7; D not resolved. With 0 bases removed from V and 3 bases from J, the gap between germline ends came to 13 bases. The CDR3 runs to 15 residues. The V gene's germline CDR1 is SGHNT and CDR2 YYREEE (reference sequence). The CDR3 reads CASSLGTGLYYEQYF. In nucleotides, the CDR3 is TGTGCCAGCAGCTTGGGAACCGGGTTATACTACGAGCAGTACTTC.

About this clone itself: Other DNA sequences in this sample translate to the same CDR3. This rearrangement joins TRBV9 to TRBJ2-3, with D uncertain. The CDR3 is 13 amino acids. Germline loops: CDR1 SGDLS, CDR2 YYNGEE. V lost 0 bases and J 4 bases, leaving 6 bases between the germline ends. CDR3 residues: CASSVGSPDTQYF. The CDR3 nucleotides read TGTGCCAGCAGCGTAGGAAGTCCAGATACGCAGTATTTT. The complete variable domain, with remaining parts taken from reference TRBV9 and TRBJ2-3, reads DSGVTQTPKHLITATGQRVTLRCSPRSGDLSVYWYQQSLDQGLQFLIQYYNGEERAKGNILERFSAQQFPDLHSELNLSSLELGDSALYFCASSVGSPDTQYFGPGTRLTVL.

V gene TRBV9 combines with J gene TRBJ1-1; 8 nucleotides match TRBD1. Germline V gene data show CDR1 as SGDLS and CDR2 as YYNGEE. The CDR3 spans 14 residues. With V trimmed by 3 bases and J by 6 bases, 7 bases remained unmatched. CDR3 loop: CASSGGQGSAEAFF. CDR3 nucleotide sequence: TGTGCCAGCAGCGGTGGACAGGGTAGCGCTGAAGCTTTCTTT.

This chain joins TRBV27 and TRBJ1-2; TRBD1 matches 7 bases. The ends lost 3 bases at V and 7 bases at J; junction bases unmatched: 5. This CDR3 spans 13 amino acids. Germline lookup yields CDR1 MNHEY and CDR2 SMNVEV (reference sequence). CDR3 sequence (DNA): TGTGCCAGCAGTTTCCGACGACAGGGTGGCTACACCTTC. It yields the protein CASSFRRQGGYTF.

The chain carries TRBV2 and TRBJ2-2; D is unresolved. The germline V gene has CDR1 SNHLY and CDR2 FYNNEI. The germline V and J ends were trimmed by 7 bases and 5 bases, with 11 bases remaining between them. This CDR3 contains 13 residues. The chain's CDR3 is CASNGEATGELFF. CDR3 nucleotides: TGTGCCAGCAATGGGGAAGCTACCGGGGAGCTGTTTTTT.

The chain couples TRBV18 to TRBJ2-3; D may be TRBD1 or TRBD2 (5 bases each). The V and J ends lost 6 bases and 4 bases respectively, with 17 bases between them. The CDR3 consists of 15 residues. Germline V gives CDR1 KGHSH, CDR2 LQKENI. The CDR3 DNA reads TGTGCCAGCTCTCGGGACCCCTCGGGGTCAGATACGCAGTATTTT. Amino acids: CASSRDPSGSDTQYF.

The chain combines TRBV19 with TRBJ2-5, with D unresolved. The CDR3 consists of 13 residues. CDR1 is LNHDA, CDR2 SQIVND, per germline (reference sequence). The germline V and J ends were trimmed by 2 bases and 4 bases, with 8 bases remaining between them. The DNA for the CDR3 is TGTGCCAGTAGTATAATGGGTGGAGAGACCCAGTACTTC. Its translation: CASSIMGGETQYF.

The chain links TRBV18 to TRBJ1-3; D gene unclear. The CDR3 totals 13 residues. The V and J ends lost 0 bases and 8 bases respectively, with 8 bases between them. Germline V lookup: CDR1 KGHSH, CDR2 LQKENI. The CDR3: CASSPPPGDTIYF. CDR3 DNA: TGTGCCAGCTCACCACCTCCGGGAGACACCATATATTTT.

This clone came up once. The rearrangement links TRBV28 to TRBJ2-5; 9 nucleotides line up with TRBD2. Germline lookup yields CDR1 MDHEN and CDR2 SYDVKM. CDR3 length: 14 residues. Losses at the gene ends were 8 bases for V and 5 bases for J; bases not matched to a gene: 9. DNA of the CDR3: TGTGCCAGCCGACGCGGGGGGGCAAGTGAGACCCAGTACTTC. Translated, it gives CASRRGGASETQYF. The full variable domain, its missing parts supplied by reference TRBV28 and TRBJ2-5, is DVKVTQSSRYLVKRTGEKVFLECVQDMDHENMFWYRQDPGLGLRLIYFSYDVKMKEKGDIPEGYSVSREKKERFSLILESASTNQTSMYLCASRRGGASETQYFGPGTRLLVL.

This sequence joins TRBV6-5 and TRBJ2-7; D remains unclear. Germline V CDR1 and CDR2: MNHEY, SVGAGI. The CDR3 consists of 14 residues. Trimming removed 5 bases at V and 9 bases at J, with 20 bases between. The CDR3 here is CASSPPGSRQAQYF. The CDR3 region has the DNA TGTGCCAGCAGTCCCCCCGGCAGCAGGCAAGCGCAGTACTTC.

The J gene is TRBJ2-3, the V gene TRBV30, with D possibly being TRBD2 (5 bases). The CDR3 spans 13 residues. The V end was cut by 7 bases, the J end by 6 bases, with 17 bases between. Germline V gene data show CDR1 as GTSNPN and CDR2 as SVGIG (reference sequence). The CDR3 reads CASPRDLSDTQYF. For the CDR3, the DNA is TGTGCCTCGCCCCGGGATCTTTCCGATACGCAGTATTTT.

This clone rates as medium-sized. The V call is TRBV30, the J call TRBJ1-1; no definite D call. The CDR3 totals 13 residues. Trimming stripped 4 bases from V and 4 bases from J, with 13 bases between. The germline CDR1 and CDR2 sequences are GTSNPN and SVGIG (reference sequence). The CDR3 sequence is CAWIITTGTEAFF. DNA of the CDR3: TGTGCCTGGATAATTACTACTGGCACTGAAGCTTTCTTT.

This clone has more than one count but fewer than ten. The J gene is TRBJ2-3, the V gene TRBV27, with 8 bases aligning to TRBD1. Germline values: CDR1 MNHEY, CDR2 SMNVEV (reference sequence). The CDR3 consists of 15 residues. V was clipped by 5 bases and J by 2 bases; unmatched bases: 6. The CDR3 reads CASSPRGQATDTQYF. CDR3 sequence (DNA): TGTGCCAGCAGTCCCCGGGGACAGGCCACAGATACGCAGTATTTT.

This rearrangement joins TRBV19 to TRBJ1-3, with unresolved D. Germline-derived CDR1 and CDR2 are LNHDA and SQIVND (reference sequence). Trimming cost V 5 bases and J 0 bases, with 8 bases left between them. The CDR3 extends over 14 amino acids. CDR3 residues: CASSPAGSGNTIYF. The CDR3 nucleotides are TGTGCCAGTAGTCCGGCGGGCTCTGGAAACACCATATATTTT.

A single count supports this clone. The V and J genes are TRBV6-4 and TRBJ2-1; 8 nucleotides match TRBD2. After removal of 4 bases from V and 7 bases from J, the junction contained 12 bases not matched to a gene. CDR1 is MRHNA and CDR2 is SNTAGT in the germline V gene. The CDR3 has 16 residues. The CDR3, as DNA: TGTGCCAGCAGTGGCCATAACGGGACTAGTCCTAATGAGCAGTTCTTC. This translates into CASSGHNGTSPNEQFF.

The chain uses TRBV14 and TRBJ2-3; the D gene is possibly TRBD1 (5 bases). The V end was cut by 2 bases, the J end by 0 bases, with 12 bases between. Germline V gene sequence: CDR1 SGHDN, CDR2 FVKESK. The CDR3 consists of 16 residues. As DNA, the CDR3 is TGTGCCAGCAGCCAATGGGGCAGCCTTAGCACAGATACGCAGTATTTT. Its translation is CASSQWGSLSTDTQYF.